This T cell receptor beta chain was observed in a study of tumor and adjacent non-tumor tissue in lung cancer (dated by TCRdb to the late 2010s). Background on the whole study: Patients with adenocarcinoma (approximately 12), squamous cell carcinoma (2) and small cell lung cancer (1) were included in the cohort. Among the approximately 15 patients, ages ranged from about 31 to 85 years, some ten were men and 5 were women, and disease was TNM stage I to III. A total of roughly 120,000,000 productive TCRbeta reads were generated by sequencing, corresponding to an average of around 4 million reads per sample. Bulk TCRbeta repertoires were compared between lung tumor tissue and matched distant non-tumor lung tissue obtained from about 16 lung cancer patients. TCRbeta CDR3 sequencing was performed on approximately 30 paired specimens, with one tumor sample and one normal lung sample collected per patient. The research as a whole found: Significantly higher TCR diversity (inverse Simpson) was observed in tumor tissue than in normal lung tissue (approximately 430 vs 150, P = 0.0075, Mann-Whitney U test). The methods do not name the sequencing platform or mention unique molecular identifiers. TCR diversity was significantly higher in younger patients, and higher tumor TCR diversity was associated with shorter overall and disease-free survival. Because peripheral blood was not sequenced, the blood TCRbeta repertoires of the lung cancer patients in the study went unexamined. A significantly larger cumulative share of the repertoire was made up by the top 100 clones in normal lung than in tumor tissue. With only about 16 patients in the cohort, the authors noted that larger samples and more detailed clinical data are needed.

Bulk unsorted tissue served as the source for RNA extraction, and RNA quality was assessed using a NanoDrop ND-1000 and an Agilent 2100. Distant non-tumor tissue taken more than 3 cm from the tumor edge was used as the normal lung sample. All donors had newly diagnosed lung cancer, had not received prior chemotherapy, and were admitted for thoracic surgery in China between August and November 2014. Patients who had received previous radiotherapy or chemotherapy, or who had another concurrent cancer, were excluded from the study. Surgical tissue pieces of about 1-2.3 cm3 were preserved in RNAlater solution and were kept at -80 degrees C until use. Regarding this clonotype: Its antigen remains unidentified. Its ends do not fully match the called genes, so a read error is possible.

Libraries were made using multiplex PCR. For sequencing, an Illumina HiSeq 2500 was employed. Following protocols modified from ARM-PCR, the researchers constructed TCRbeta libraries through three rounds of nested PCR with primers (Table S4). Before sequencing, PCR products in the 200-500 bp range were cut out of the gel and cleaned up using the QIAquick gel extraction kit. Processing in the source paper ran as follows. Reads were cleaned with Trimmomatic, merged with FLASH into complete CDR3 sequences, and assigned to V(D)J germline segments with MiTCR. VDJtools was used to compute clonal diversity as the inverse Simpson's index. In-frame sequences without a premature stop codon were defined as productive reads. TCRdb passed the public sequencing reads through fastp at Q25 and MiXCR, retaining productive beta sequences. Under each unique CDR3 protein, matching rows form one entry showing the most common genes and DNA. The V and J calls come from TCRdb's annotation, not from the publication. In all, the sample holds about 90,000 distinct CDR3 sequences, and around 82% of those were seen once. The ten largest clones capture roughly 22% of the sample.

Specimen: distant non-tumor lung tissue. The sequence came from a woman in her fifties or sixties with non-small cell lung cancer.

The base sequence is TGTGCCTGGAGTAAGACAGGGGACGAGCAGTGCTTC. It codes for CAWSKTGDEQCF. Recombination linked TRBV30 to TRBJ2-7, with 8 central nucleotides matching TRBD1. The CDR3 spans 12 residues, from the cysteine through the phenylalanine. Here the CDR3 DNA is all that survives: 36 bases in frame from base 1. From the germline V gene (reference sequence), CDR1 is GTSNPN and CDR2 is SVGIG.